Listed below are T cell receptor beta chains from one sample, sequenced in a study of response to subunit inactivated influenza vaccine. Each CDR3 protein gets one entry after TCRdb re-called the RT-PCR reads with MiXCR. The repertoire holds 600,000 to 850,000 distinct CDR3 sequences, with 11% to 15% as singletons. The specimen was PBMCs from blood, collected around 15 days before vaccination. The receptors here all came from a man aged 50 to 60 who received an inactivated influenza vaccine. The CDR3 runs from the conserved cysteine through the conserved F or W. Fields, in order: V gene, J gene, clone size, D gene, CDR3 DNA, CDR3 protein. A D gene is named only where the DNA matches it firmly. Not all rows give a size; the values are once, few, many and, for expanded clones, a class.

V gene: TRBV24-1
J gene: TRBJ2-5
clone size: .
D gene: TRBD1
CDR3 DNA: TGTGCCACCGCCACGACAGGGATAGGCAAAGAGACCCAGTACTTC
CDR3 protein: CATATTGIGKETQYF

V gene: TRBV6-2/TRBV6-3
J gene: TRBJ1-4
clone size: many
D gene: .
CDR3 DNA: TGTGCCAGCAGTTTCAGGCGCCCAGAGGAAAAACTGTTTTTT
CDR3 protein: CASSFRRPEEKLFF

V gene: TRBV3-1
J gene: TRBJ2-3
clone size: .
D gene: TRBD2
CDR3 DNA: TGTGCCAGCAACCAGCGGGGAGCGGCAGATACGCAGTATTTT
CDR3 protein: CASNQRGAADTQYF

V gene: TRBV20-1
J gene: TRBJ2-7
clone size: .
D gene: .
CDR3 DNA: TGCAGTGCTACCCGCAATGGGGAGCAGTACTTC
CDR3 protein: CSATRNGEQYF

V gene: TRBV18
J gene: TRBJ2-7
clone size: .
D gene: TRBD2
CDR3 DNA: TGTGCCAGCTCTCCCACTAGCGGGATCTCCTACGAGCAGTACTTC
CDR3 protein: CASSPTSGISYEQYF

V gene: TRBV2
J gene: TRBJ2-1
clone size: .
D gene: TRBD2
CDR3 DNA: TGTGCCATCCTCTCGGGGGAGACTAGCGGCATTCCTAACTACAATGAGCAGTTCTTC
CDR3 protein: CAILSGETSGIPNYNEQFF

V gene: TRBV20-1
J gene: TRBJ2-3
clone size: few
D gene: .
CDR3 DNA: TGCAGTGCCCTCGTCGGGGGAGGCGATACGCAGTATTTT
CDR3 protein: CSALVGGGDTQYF

V gene: TRBV4-1
J gene: TRBJ2-5
clone size: few
D gene: .
CDR3 DNA: TGCGCCAGCAGCCAATCTTATCAAGAGACCCAGTACTTC
CDR3 protein: CASSQSYQETQYF

V gene: TRBV6-1
J gene: TRBJ2-1
clone size: .
D gene: TRBD2
CDR3 DNA: TGTGCCAGCCGTCTAGCGGGAGAGGTAAATGAGCAGTTCTTC
CDR3 protein: CASRLAGEVNEQFF

V gene: TRBV7-9
J gene: TRBJ1-2
clone size: .
D gene: TRBD1
CDR3 DNA: TGTGCCAGCAGCTCCTCCGGGACAGGGGAAGGCTACACCTTC
CDR3 protein: CASSSSGTGEGYTF

V gene: TRBV7-2
J gene: TRBJ1-1
clone size: few
D gene: .
CDR3 DNA: TGTGCCAGCAGCCCAGGGACTTCGAGGACTGAAGCTTTCTTT
CDR3 protein: CASSPGTSRTEAFF

V gene: TRBV29-1
J gene: TRBJ2-3
clone size: .
D gene: TRBD1
CDR3 DNA: TGCAGCGTTGAAAGTCCGTACAGGGGGAAAAGCACAGATACGCAGTATTTT
CDR3 protein: CSVESPYRGKSTDTQYF

V gene: TRBV20-1
J gene: TRBJ1-2
clone size: .
D gene: .
CDR3 DNA: TGCAGTGCTAGAGAGTTATCAGGGTACGGCTACACCTTC
CDR3 protein: CSARELSGYGYTF

V gene: TRBV7-2
J gene: TRBJ2-3
clone size: .
D gene: .
CDR3 DNA: TGTGCCAGCAGTTTACATATAGATACGCAGTATTTT
CDR3 protein: CASSLHIDTQYF

V gene: TRBV7-2
J gene: TRBJ2-1
clone size: .
D gene: .
CDR3 DNA: TGTGCCAGCCCTGGGGGGGGGGCCAATGAGCAGTTCTTC
CDR3 protein: CASPGGGANEQFF

V gene: TRBV29-1
J gene: TRBJ2-1
clone size: few
D gene: .
CDR3 DNA: TGCAGCTCCTCCGGGGGCCCTCGAGGGTTTTATTTGGGAAATGAGCAGTTCTTC
CDR3 protein: CSSSGGPRGFYLGNEQFF

V gene: TRBV10-3
J gene: TRBJ2-3
clone size: few
D gene: TRBD2
CDR3 DNA: TGTGCCATCAGTGAGTCTGGGCTAGCGGGTTTCACAGATACGCAGTATTTT
CDR3 protein: CAISESGLAGFTDTQYF

V gene: TRBV7-3
J gene: TRBJ2-1
clone size: .
D gene: TRBD2
CDR3 DNA: TGTGCCAGCAGCTCTGGACTAGGCCGGATAGAGGAGCAGTTCTTC
CDR3 protein: CASSSGLGRIEEQFF

V gene: TRBV14
J gene: TRBJ1-2
clone size: .
D gene: .
CDR3 DNA: TGTGCCAGCAGCCAAGAGGGGCAGCTCTTCTATGGCTACACCTTC
CDR3 protein: CASSQEGQLFYGYTF

V gene: TRBV20-1
J gene: TRBJ2-4
clone size: many
D gene: .
CDR3 DNA: TGCAGTGCTATCTCAGGGTTAGCCAAAAACATTCAGTACTTC
CDR3 protein: CSAISGLAKNIQYF

V gene: TRBV20-1
J gene: TRBJ2-1
clone size: few
D gene: .
CDR3 DNA: TGCAGTGCTGGCCGGGACCCAGTTTACAATGAGCAGTTCTTC
CDR3 protein: CSAGRDPVYNEQFF

V gene: TRBV20-1
J gene: TRBJ2-3
clone size: few
D gene: .
CDR3 DNA: TGCAGTGCTAGAGGCCCGGGACTTCTTTATTCTAGCACAGATACGCAGTATTTT
CDR3 protein: CSARGPGLLYSSTDTQYF

V gene: TRBV9
J gene: TRBJ2-3
clone size: .
D gene: .
CDR3 DNA: TGTGCCAGCAGCGCTTGGACATCTATCACAGATACGCAGTATTTT
CDR3 protein: CASSAWTSITDTQYF

V gene: TRBV18
J gene: TRBJ2-1
clone size: .
D gene: .
CDR3 DNA: TGTGCCAGCTTCGACAGGAGATCATACAATGAGCAGTTCTTC
CDR3 protein: CASFDRRSYNEQFF

V gene: TRBV27
J gene: TRBJ2-5
clone size: .
D gene: TRBD1
CDR3 DNA: TGTGCCAGCAGCGGACAGGGAGAACAAGAGACCCAGTACTTC
CDR3 protein: CASSGQGEQETQYF

V gene: TRBV7-2
J gene: TRBJ2-2
clone size: many
D gene: .
CDR3 DNA: TGTGCCAGCAGCTTAGTGCCAAGAACCGGGGAGCTGTTTTTT
CDR3 protein: CASSLVPRTGELFF

V gene: TRBV12-3/TRBV12-4
J gene: TRBJ1-4
clone size: few
D gene: .
CDR3 DNA: TGTGCCAGCAGTTTAGCGTGGGCACCAGGGAACGAAAAACTGTTTTTT
CDR3 protein: CASSLAWAPGNEKLFF

V gene: TRBV30
J gene: TRBJ2-1
clone size: many
D gene: .
CDR3 DNA: TGTGCCTGGAGTGTAATGGGTACGGGCAATGAGCAGTTCTTC
CDR3 protein: CAWSVMGTGNEQFF

V gene: TRBV7-2
J gene: TRBJ2-1
clone size: many
D gene: TRBD1
CDR3 DNA: TGTGCCAGCAGCCCCCCCGGGACAGGGCACAATGAGCAGTTCTTC
CDR3 protein: CASSPPGTGHNEQFF

V gene: TRBV12-3/TRBV12-4
J gene: TRBJ2-1
clone size: few
D gene: .
CDR3 DNA: TGTGCCAGCAGTCCTACGAACTTACGCAATGAGCAGTTCTTC
CDR3 protein: CASSPTNLRNEQFF

V gene: TRBV7-9
J gene: TRBJ1-1
clone size: .
D gene: .
CDR3 DNA: TGTGCCAGCAGGTCGGGGTACACTGAAGCTTTCTTT
CDR3 protein: CASRSGYTEAFF

V gene: TRBV6-2/TRBV6-3
J gene: TRBJ2-3
clone size: .
D gene: .
CDR3 DNA: TGTGCCAGCAGTTACTTGGGCGGGGACACAGATACGCAGTATTTT
CDR3 protein: CASSYLGGDTDTQYF

V gene: TRBV5-6
J gene: TRBJ2-2
clone size: few
D gene: TRBD1
CDR3 DNA: TGTGCCAGCAGCCGACGGATGACAGGGCTCGGCACCGGGGAGCTGTTTTTT
CDR3 protein: CASSRRMTGLGTGELFF

V gene: TRBV2
J gene: TRBJ2-3
clone size: few
D gene: TRBD1
CDR3 DNA: TGTGCCAGCAGTAGGACAGGGCGAAGTACAGATACGCAGTATTTT
CDR3 protein: CASSRTGRSTDTQYF

V gene: TRBV5-5
J gene: TRBJ2-5
clone size: few
D gene: TRBD1
CDR3 DNA: TGTGCCAGCAGCAACAGGGGACCCAGGACCCAGTACTTC
CDR3 protein: CASSNRGPRTQYF

V gene: TRBV14
J gene: TRBJ2-1
clone size: once
D gene: TRBD2
CDR3 DNA: TGTGCCAGCAGCCAAGATAACGCGGGAGTGGGTAATGAGCAGTTCTTC
CDR3 protein: CASSQDNAGVGNEQFF

V gene: TRBV11-2
J gene: TRBJ2-1
clone size: .
D gene: TRBD1
CDR3 DNA: TGTGCCAGCAGCCCTCTACTTGCGACAGGGGTAAGACCCGACAGGTACAATGAGCAGTTCTTC
CDR3 protein: CASSPLLATGVRPDRYNEQFF

V gene: TRBV18
J gene: TRBJ2-1
clone size: .
D gene: TRBD2
CDR3 DNA: TGTGCCAGCTCACCACCTGGACTAGCGGGGGGCTACAGCTCCTACAATGAGCAGTTCTTC
CDR3 protein: CASSPPGLAGGYSSYNEQFF

V gene: TRBV4-1
J gene: TRBJ2-1
clone size: .
D gene: .
CDR3 DNA: TGCGCCAGCAGCCAAGCCCCAGGGCAGGATGAGCAGTTCTTC
CDR3 protein: CASSQAPGQDEQFF

V gene: TRBV5-1
J gene: TRBJ2-7
clone size: few
D gene: .
CDR3 DNA: TGCGCCAGCAGCTTATTAGTGGGCTCCTACGAGCAGTACTTC
CDR3 protein: CASSLLVGSYEQYF

V gene: TRBV7-2
J gene: TRBJ2-4
clone size: .
D gene: .
CDR3 DNA: TGTGCCAGCAGCCCTGCGAACATTCAGTACTTC
CDR3 protein: CASSPANIQYF

V gene: TRBV12-3/TRBV12-4
J gene: TRBJ2-7
clone size: few
D gene: TRBD1
CDR3 DNA: TGTGCCAGCAGTCTCCGGGACAGGGGGGCCGAGCAGTACTTC
CDR3 protein: CASSLRDRGAEQYF

V gene: TRBV20-1
J gene: TRBJ2-3
clone size: .
D gene: TRBD1
CDR3 DNA: TGCAGTGCTAGCGTTGGGACAGGGCGGACAGATACGCAGTATTTT
CDR3 protein: CSASVGTGRTDTQYF

V gene: TRBV4-1
J gene: TRBJ1-1
clone size: few
D gene: .
CDR3 DNA: TGCGCCAGCAGCCAAGTTTCGCCGGTAATGGGCACTGAAGCTTTCTTT
CDR3 protein: CASSQVSPVMGTEAFF

V gene: TRBV6-2/TRBV6-3
J gene: TRBJ2-3
clone size: few
D gene: .
CDR3 DNA: TGTGCCAGCAGTTACTCGATGACTAGGCGGTACACAGATACGCAGTATTTT
CDR3 protein: CASSYSMTRRYTDTQYF

V gene: TRBV29-1
J gene: TRBJ2-3
clone size: few
D gene: .
CDR3 DNA: TGCAGCGTTGTGCGGGGCCCAGATACGCAGTATTTT
CDR3 protein: CSVVRGPDTQYF

V gene: TRBV5-3
J gene: TRBJ2-7
clone size: .
D gene: .
CDR3 DNA: TGTGCCAGAAGCTTGAGTTCTCACAGGGTGGCGTACGAGCAGTACTTC
CDR3 protein: CARSLSSHRVAYEQYF

V gene: TRBV4-2
J gene: TRBJ2-7
clone size: few
D gene: TRBD2
CDR3 DNA: TGTGCCAGCAGCCAAGTGAAGCGGGAGGGCCAGGACGAGCAGTACTTC
CDR3 protein: CASSQVKREGQDEQYF

V gene: TRBV20-1
J gene: TRBJ1-5
clone size: few
D gene: TRBD1
CDR3 DNA: TGCAGTGCTAGAGATGACAGGGACAATCAGCCCCAGCATTTT
CDR3 protein: CSARDDRDNQPQHF

V gene: TRBV18
J gene: TRBJ1-4
clone size: few
D gene: .
CDR3 DNA: TGTGCCAGCTCACCACCGACAGCAACTAATGAAAAACTGTTTTTT
CDR3 protein: CASSPPTATNEKLFF

V gene: TRBV20-1
J gene: TRBJ1-2
clone size: many
D gene: TRBD1
CDR3 DNA: TGCAGTGCTCCCAAGACAGGGGGCGAGACCTTC
CDR3 protein: CSAPKTGGETF

V gene: TRBV15
J gene: TRBJ2-1
clone size: .
D gene: .
CDR3 DNA: TGTGCCACCAGCTCCAGGGGATTCTACAATGAGCAGTTCTTC
CDR3 protein: CATSSRGFYNEQFF